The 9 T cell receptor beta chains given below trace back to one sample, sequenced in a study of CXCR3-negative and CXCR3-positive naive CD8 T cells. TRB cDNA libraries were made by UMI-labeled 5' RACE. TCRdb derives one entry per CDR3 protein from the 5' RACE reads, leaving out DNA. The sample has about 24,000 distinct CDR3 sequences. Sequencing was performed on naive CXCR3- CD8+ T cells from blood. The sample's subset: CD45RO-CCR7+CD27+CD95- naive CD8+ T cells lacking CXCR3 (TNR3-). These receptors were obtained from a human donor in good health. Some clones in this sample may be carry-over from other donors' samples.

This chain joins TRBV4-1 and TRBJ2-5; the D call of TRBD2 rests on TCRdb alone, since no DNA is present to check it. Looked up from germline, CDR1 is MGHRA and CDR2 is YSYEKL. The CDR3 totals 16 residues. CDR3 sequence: CASSHPQRGGRETQYF.

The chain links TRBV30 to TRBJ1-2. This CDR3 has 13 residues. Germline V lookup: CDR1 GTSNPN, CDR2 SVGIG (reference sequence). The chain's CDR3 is CAWRLNGDYGYTF.

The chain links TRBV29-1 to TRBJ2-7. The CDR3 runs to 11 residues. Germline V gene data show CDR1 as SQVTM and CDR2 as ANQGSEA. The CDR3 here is CSVELQDEQYF.

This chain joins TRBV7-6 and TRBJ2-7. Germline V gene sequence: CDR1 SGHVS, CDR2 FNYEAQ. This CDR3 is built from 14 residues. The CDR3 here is CASGFGFPGYEQYF.

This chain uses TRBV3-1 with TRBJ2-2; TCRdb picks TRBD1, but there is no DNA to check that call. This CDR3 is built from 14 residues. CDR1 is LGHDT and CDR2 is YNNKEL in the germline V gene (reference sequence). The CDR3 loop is CASSQDWGPGELFF.

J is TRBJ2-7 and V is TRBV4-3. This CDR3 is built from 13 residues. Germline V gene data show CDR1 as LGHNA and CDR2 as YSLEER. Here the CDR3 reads CASSQDRGYEQYF.

This CDR3 reads CASRGTGETQYF. The chain combines TRBV2 with TRBJ2-5; the TCRdb call, TRBD1, lacks DNA for checking. CDR1 and CDR2 from the germline V gene are SNHLY and FYNNEI. The CDR3 loop spans 12 amino acids.

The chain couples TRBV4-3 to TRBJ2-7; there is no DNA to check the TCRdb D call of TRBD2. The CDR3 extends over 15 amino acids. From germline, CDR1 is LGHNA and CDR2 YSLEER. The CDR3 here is CASSQDYGLAGEQYF.

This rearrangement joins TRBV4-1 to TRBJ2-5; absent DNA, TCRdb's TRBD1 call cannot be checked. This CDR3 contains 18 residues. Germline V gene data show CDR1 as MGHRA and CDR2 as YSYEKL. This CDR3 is CASSQDSPTGTGVGTQYF.